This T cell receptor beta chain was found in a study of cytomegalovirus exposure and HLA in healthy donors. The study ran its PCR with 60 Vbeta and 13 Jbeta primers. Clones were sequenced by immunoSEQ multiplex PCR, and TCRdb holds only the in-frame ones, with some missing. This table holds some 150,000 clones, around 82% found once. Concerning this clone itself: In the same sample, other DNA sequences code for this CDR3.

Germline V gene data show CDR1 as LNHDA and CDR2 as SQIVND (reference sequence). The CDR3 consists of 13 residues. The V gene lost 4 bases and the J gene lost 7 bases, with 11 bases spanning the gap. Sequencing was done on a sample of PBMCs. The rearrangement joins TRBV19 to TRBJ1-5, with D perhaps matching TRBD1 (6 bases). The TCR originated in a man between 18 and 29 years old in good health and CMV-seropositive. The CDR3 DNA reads TGTGCCAGTAGTACCCAGGGGAACCAGCCCCAGCATTTT. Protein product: CASSTQGNQPQHF.